This T cell receptor (beta chain) originates from a study of OX40 agonist ivuxolimab in advanced cancers. In the study overall: Patients with hepatocellular carcinoma, melanoma, renal cell or head and neck cancer made up the dose-escalation patients. One patient with hepatocellular carcinoma and two with cutaneous melanoma, three in all, had partial responses.

The assay was immunoSEQ multiplex PCR, and TCRdb's table has in-frame clones only and misses some. This repertoire shows around 65,000 clones, more than 90% found once; its top ten account for roughly 0.56%. Patients were ruled out by autoimmune disease history or systemic immunosuppression. Germline CDR1 is MNHNS and CDR2 is SASEGT. The CDR3 length is 14 residues. V lost 6 bases and J 2 bases, leaving 11 bases between the germline ends. V is TRBV6-1 and J is TRBJ1-3; the D gene is possibly TRBD1 (5 bases). The origin of this receptor is an adult with an advanced solid tumor such as melanoma, head and neck, liver or kidney cancer. Sequencing was performed on CD4+ or CD8+ T cells sorted from blood, taken in a trial of the OX40 agonist ivuxolimab. Written as DNA, the CDR3 is TGTGCCAGCAGCCCTTTGGGGGCTGGAAACACCATATATTTT. Encoded protein: CASSPLGAGNTIYF.